The next 23 T cell receptor beta chains were all read from a single sample in a study of OX40 agonist ivuxolimab in advanced cancers. Sequencing used immunoSEQ multiplex PCR; TCRdb keeps in-frame clones, though not all of them. The sample includes tens of thousands of clones, roughly 80% seen only once; the top ten take around 1.6%. The sequences come from CD4+ or CD8+ T cells sorted from blood, collected in a trial of the OX40 agonist ivuxolimab. Receptor source: an adult with an advanced solid tumor such as melanoma, head and neck, liver or kidney cancer.

The chain recombines TRBV5-1 with TRBJ2-1; 8 positions match TRBD2. J was trimmed by 8 bases and V by 4 bases; bases with no gene match: 11. The CDR3 is made up of 15 amino acids. Germline V gene sequence: CDR1 SGHRS, CDR2 YFSETQ. CDR3 nucleotides: TGCGCCAGCAGCCCGGGACTAGTGGGCCGCGATGAGCAGTTCTTC. It is translated as CASSPGLVGRDEQFF.

This chain links TRBV30 with TRBJ1-5, with 7 bases lining up with TRBD1. J gave up 3 bases and V 1 base, and 6 bases lay outside the gene matches. The CDR3 has 15 amino acids. Germline CDR1 is GTSNPN and CDR2 is SVGIG (reference sequence). The CDR3 sequence: CAWSGGQLNNQPQHF. For the CDR3, the DNA is TGTGCCTGGAGTGGGGGACAGCTGAACAATCAGCCCCAGCATTTT.

The chain recombines TRBV19 with TRBJ1-5; 9 positions agree with TRBD1. There are 14 residues in the CDR3. The germline V gene encodes CDR1 LNHDA and CDR2 SQIVND (reference sequence). Trimming cost V 4 bases and J 6 bases; bases outside gene matches: 4. CDR3 in DNA: TGTGCCAGTAGTAATACAGGGGGCGGTCAGCCCCAGCATTTT. Residues: CASSNTGGGQPQHF.

The chain joins TRBV29-1 to TRBJ1-1; TRBD1 is a possible D gene (6 bases). CDR1 and CDR2 (germline): SQVTM, ANQGSEA. Trimming cost V 6 bases and J 4 bases, with 15 bases left between them. The CDR3 is made up of 13 amino acids. CDR3 sequence (DNA): TGCAGCGTGAGAGGGGGATACAGCACTGAAGCTTTCTTT. Translation: CSVRGGYSTEAFF.

The chain is built from TRBV27 and TRBJ2-1, with TRBD2 identical over 9 bases. This CDR3 comprises 17 residues. After removal of 5 bases from V and 0 bases from J, the junction contained 8 bases not matched to a gene. CDR1 is MNHEY and CDR2 is SMNVEV in the germline V gene (reference sequence). The DNA for the CDR3 is TGTGCCAGCAGTCGCCGATTTAGCGGGAGCTCCTACAATGAGCAGTTCTTC. Its translation is CASSRRFSGSSYNEQFF.

This clone was seen a few times. The gene calls are TRBV2 and TRBJ1-2; unclear D gene. From germline, CDR1 is SNHLY and CDR2 FYNNEI. The CDR3 covers 12 residues. Trimming shortened V by 2 bases and J by 8 bases, and 9 bases separated the two germline ends. The CDR3 protein is CASSEQEGGYTF. DNA for the CDR3: TGTGCCAGCAGTGAACAGGAAGGGGGCTACACCTTC.

This clone was found once. The CDR3 region is CASSAQTGRHGYTF. CDR3 in DNA: TGTGCCAGCAGTGCCCAGACAGGGAGGCATGGCTACACCTTC. This chain links TRBV2 with TRBJ1-2, with TRBD1 matching over 7 bases. CDR1 is SNHLY and CDR2 is FYNNEI in the germline V gene. This CDR3 spans 14 amino acids. J lost 6 bases, V lost 4 bases, and 8 bases had no gene match.

The V call is TRBV16, the J call TRBJ2-2; D is unresolved. The CDR3 covers 13 residues. V shed 1 base and J shed 3 bases, with 3 bases lying between them. Germline V lookup: CDR1 KGHSY, CDR2 FQNENV. In DNA, the CDR3 is TGTGCCAGCAGCCAATTTTACACCGGGGAGCTGTTTTTT. It is translated as CASSQFYTGELFF.

The gene calls are TRBV6-6 and TRBJ2-3; 7 bases align to TRBD1. The CDR3 is 15 amino acids. Trimming removed 4 bases from V and 2 bases from J; junction bases left unmatched: 6. Germline V CDR1 and CDR2: MNHNY, SVGAGI (reference sequence). CDR3 region: CASSLQGILTDTQYF. CDR3 nucleotides: TGTGCCAGCAGTTTACAGGGGATTCTCACAGATACGCAGTATTTT.

This clone is a singleton in its sample. The genes are TRBV30 and TRBJ1-6; D might be TRBD1 (6 bases). The germline CDR1 and CDR2 sequences are GTSNPN and SVGIG (reference sequence). The CDR3 consists of 13 residues. Trimming took 8 bases from V and 6 from J, leaving 14 bases between them. The CDR3 here is CATGQGPNSPLHF. In nucleotides, the CDR3 is TGTGCCACCGGCCAGGGGCCTAATTCACCCCTCCACTTT.

This clone was picked up a small number of times. The gene calls are TRBV29-1 and TRBJ2-3, with D possibly TRBD2 on 6 matching bases. The germline V gene encodes CDR1 SQVTM and CDR2 ANQGSEA. The CDR3 has 17 amino acids. The V end lost 4 bases, the J end lost 0 bases, and 20 bases lay between the germline ends. CDR3 coding DNA: TGCAGCGTTGCAAAGACGGACTACAAACTTAGCACAGATACGCAGTATTTT. Its protein product is CSVAKTDYKLSTDTQYF.

This chain connects TRBV10-2 to TRBJ2-5; D may be TRBD2 (6 bases). V was trimmed by 4 bases and J by 9 bases, leaving 15 bases between them. This CDR3 is built from 13 residues. Germline CDR1 WSHSY, CDR2 SAAADI. Here the CDR3 DNA reads TGCGCCAGCAGTGGGATAGATAGCGGATCCCAGTACTTC. Translation: CASSGIDSGSQYF.

This sequence joins TRBV15 and TRBJ1-3, with D unclear. CDR3 length: 13 amino acids. V dropped 5 bases and J dropped 2 bases, with 7 bases sitting between them. Germline assignment: CDR1 LNHNV and CDR2 YYDKDF (reference sequence). This CDR3 reads CATSSLPGNTIYF. CDR3 bases: TGTGCCACCAGCTCCTTGCCTGGAAACACCATATATTTT.

The rearrangement uses TRBV5-4 and TRBJ2-3, with D tentatively TRBD2 (6 bases). CDR3 length: 13 residues. Germline CDR1 reads SGHNT; CDR2 reads YYREEE (reference sequence). The germline V and J ends were trimmed by 2 bases and 4 bases, with 8 bases remaining between them. The CDR3: CASSLTGADTQYF. CDR3 nucleotide sequence: TGTGCCAGCAGCTTAACGGGGGCAGATACGCAGTATTTT.

This clone showed up just a few times. The chain carries TRBV14 and TRBJ1-2; a possible D gene is TRBD1 (5 bases). In germline, CDR1 is SGHDN, CDR2 FVKESK. V dropped 4 bases and J dropped 2 bases, with 14 bases sitting between them. This CDR3 region has 15 residues. The CDR3 loop is CASSRTGGLNYGYTF. CDR3 sequence (DNA): TGTGCCAGCAGCCGTACCGGGGGGTTGAACTATGGCTACACCTTC.

V gene TRBV5-1 combines with J gene TRBJ1-1, with 11 positions matching TRBD1. CDR3 size: 16 residues. The germline V gene encodes CDR1 SGHRS and CDR2 YFSETQ. V lost 2 bases and J lost 5; bases outside the gene matches: 8. CDR3 sequence reads: CASSFGTGGVGTEAFF. In DNA form, the CDR3 reads TGCGCCAGCAGCTTCGGGACAGGGGGAGTGGGGACTGAAGCTTTCTTT.

The genes are TRBV29-1 and TRBJ1-3; TRBD1 agrees at 8 bases. V was pared by 7 bases and J by 3 bases, with 8 bases of the junction left unmatched. Germline lookup yields CDR1 SQVTM and CDR2 ANQGSEA. The CDR3 runs 14 residues. CDR3 protein: CSAGQGTSGNTIYF. The CDR3 bases are TGCAGCGCCGGACAGGGAACGAGTGGAAACACCATATATTTT.

The chain is built from TRBV18 and TRBJ2-7; D is ambiguous. CDR1 is KGHSH and CDR2 is LQKENI in the germline V gene. The CDR3 has 14 amino acids. V lost 0 bases and J 1 base, leaving 7 bases between the germline ends. CDR3 protein: CASSPPDGSYEQYF. The CDR3 DNA follows: TGTGCCAGCTCACCACCCGACGGATCCTACGAGCAGTACTTC.

The CDR3 protein is CAIKGILNTEAFF. The CDR3 nucleotides are TGTGCCATCAAAGGGATTTTGAACACTGAAGCTTTCTTT. The J gene is TRBJ1-1, the V gene TRBV10-3; D gene ambiguous. Germline CDR1 and CDR2: ENHRY and SYGVKD. The CDR3 consists of 13 residues. Trimming removed 7 bases from V and 0 bases from J, with 9 bases in between.

The chain recombines TRBV5-1 with TRBJ1-1; D might be TRBD1 (6 bases). V was clipped by 7 bases and J by 5 bases, with 18 bases between them. Germline assignment: CDR1 SGHRS and CDR2 YFSETQ. This CDR3 spans 14 amino acids. DNA for the CDR3: TGCGCCAGCCACCAATCGGGGGCAGGAACTGAAGCTTTCTTT. Translation gives CASHQSGAGTEAFF.

The CDR3 DNA is TGTGCCAGCAGTTTAGAAGGTCTCAGCTCCTACGAGCAGTACTTC. This codes for CASSLEGLSSYEQYF. The rearrangement joins TRBV2 to TRBJ2-7; no definite D call. Germline V gene data show CDR1 as SNHLY and CDR2 as FYNNEI. The CDR3 is 15 residues long. Trimming took 5 bases from V and 0 from J, leaving 14 bases between them.

The chain links TRBV19 to TRBJ2-3; D is undetermined. The germline V gene encodes CDR1 LNHDA and CDR2 SQIVND (reference sequence). The CDR3 is 15 amino acids. V was trimmed by 1 base and J by 5 bases, leaving 13 bases between them. In nucleotides, the CDR3 is TGTGCCAGTAGTATAGTCACGGGTGGCATAGATACGCAGTATTTT. Amino acid sequence: CASSIVTGGIDTQYF.

This clone has a single count. The chain has TRBV6-5 and TRBJ2-3, with a weak D call TRBD1 (5 bases). With 2 bases removed from V and 0 bases from J, the gap between germline ends came to 9 bases. Per the germline V gene, CDR1 is MNHEY and CDR2 is SVGAGI. This CDR3 has 15 amino acids. The CDR3 reads CASSYGADSTDTQYF. CDR3 DNA sequence: TGTGCCAGCAGTTACGGGGCTGACAGCACAGATACGCAGTATTTT.